The 23 T cell receptor beta chains below were found in one sample sequenced in a study of blood T cell repertoires in COVID-19 (TCRdb year 2020). Library method: the immunoSEQ multiplex PCR assay. Drawn from immuneACCESS, this table holds only the in-frame rearrangements with V and J called that TCRdb kept. Clones are partly lost; checked studies trace under half to an unresolved V gene and leave the rest unexplained. The sample yields under 250,000 clones; about nine tenths were counted once. Of the sample, 5.5% to 6.5% is held by the ten largest clones. Sequencing input: peripheral blood. The receptor source for this set is a man aged 60 to 75 with acute or convalescent COVID-19.

The chain combines TRBV7-2 with TRBJ2-1; 9 nucleotides agree with TRBD1. The CDR3 consists of 20 residues. The trim removed 0 bases at V and 5 bases at J, leaving 17 bases unmatched. Germline CDR1 and CDR2: SGHTA and FQGNSA. The CDR3 DNA sequence: TGTGCCAGCAGCTTAGCCTTCCCCGGGACAGGGCTGTTGCCGGACAATGAGCAGTTCTTC. This sequence encodes CASSLAFPGTGLLPDNEQFF.

This clone has just one count. This chain connects TRBV11-2 to TRBJ1-4, with D possibly matching TRBD1 (6 bases). The V end was cut by 4 bases, the J end by 6 bases, with 15 bases between. CDR1 is SGHAT, CDR2 FQNNGV, per germline. The CDR3 has 15 amino acids. This chain's CDR3 is CASSSSPDRHEKLFF. DNA of the CDR3: TGTGCCAGCAGCTCGTCCCCGGACAGACATGAAAAACTGTTTTTT. Together with reference TRBV11-2 and TRBJ1-4, the CDR3 gives the full variable domain: EAGVAQSPRYKIIEKRQSVAFWCNPISGHATLYWYQQILGQGPKLLIQFQNNGVVDDSQLPKDRFSAERLKGVDSTLKIQPAKLEDSAVYLCASSSSPDRHEKLFFGSGTQLSVL.

The table lists this clone with a count of one. The chain uses TRBV7-2 and TRBJ2-2; 8 bases align to TRBD1. In germline, CDR1 is SGHTA, CDR2 FQGNSA. Trimming cost V 5 bases and J 4 bases; bases outside gene matches: 6. The CDR3 spans 15 residues. The CDR3 protein is CASSADRGSTGELFF. The DNA of the CDR3 is TGTGCCAGCAGCGCCGACAGGGGAAGCACCGGGGAGCTGTTTTTT.

The rearrangement links TRBV19 to TRBJ1-1, with unresolved D. CDR3 size: 12 residues. The V end was cut by 3 bases, the J end by 8 bases, with 10 bases between. From germline, CDR1 is LNHDA and CDR2 SQIVND (reference sequence). The CDR3 bases are TGTGCCAGTAGTATCGGGGATGCCGAAGCTTTCTTT. This gives the protein CASSIGDAEAFF.

The genes are TRBV3-1 (or the pseudogene TRBV3-2) and TRBJ2-1; maybe TRBD2 (6 bases). The CDR3 contains 15 residues. The V and J ends lost 6 bases and 10 bases respectively, with 22 bases between them. Germline CDR1 reads LGHDT; CDR2 reads YNNKEL (reference sequence). CDR3 sequence reads: CASRETGLAAGEQFF. CDR3 DNA: TGTGCCAGCAGAGAAACGGGACTGGCCGCCGGGGAGCAGTTCTTC.

J is TRBJ1-2 and V is TRBV3-1 (or the pseudogene TRBV3-2), with D perhaps matching TRBD1 (6 bases). Germline CDR1 reads LGHDT; CDR2 reads YNNKEL (reference sequence). The CDR3 has 15 amino acids. Trimming removed 1 base at V and 1 base at J, with 10 bases between. The CDR3 bases are TGTGCCAGCAGCCAAGCACAGGGCAGTAACTATGGCTACACCTTC. Its translation is CASSQAQGSNYGYTF.

The rearrangement links TRBV11-2 to TRBJ2-7; TRBD1 is a possible D gene (5 bases). Germline values: CDR1 SGHAT, CDR2 FQNNGV. The CDR3 covers 16 residues. Trimming left V 5 bases short and J 0 bases short, with 17 bases between. CDR3 bases: TGTGCCAGCAGCCGCCCCGGCTCGACAGTCTCCTACGAGCAGTACTTC. Its protein is CASSRPGSTVSYEQYF.

The V call is TRBV9, the J call TRBJ2-3, with D possibly matching TRBD2 (5 bases). Germline loops: CDR1 SGDLS, CDR2 YYNGEE. CDR3 size: 15 residues. Trimming stripped 4 bases from V and 3 bases from J, with 15 bases between. The CDR3 DNA is TGTGCCAGCAGCCGTAGGGAGTCTAGGACAGATACGCAGTATTTT. Protein product: CASSRRESRTDTQYF.

J is TRBJ1-2 and V is TRBV30, with 8 bases identical to TRBD1. V was clipped by 0 bases and J by 4 bases; unmatched bases: 4. The germline gives CDR1 GTSNPN, CDR2 SVGIG (reference sequence). The CDR3 has 14 amino acids. Here the CDR3 reads CAWSVRRGLYGYTF. The CDR3 bases are TGTGCCTGGAGTGTACGCAGGGGGCTCTATGGCTACACCTTC.

This clone was seen a handful of times. The gene calls are TRBV10-3 and TRBJ1-1; D is perhaps TRBD1 (5 bases). Germline V gene sequence: CDR1 ENHRY, CDR2 SYGVKD. Trimming took off 10 bases at V and 3 bases at J, with 15 bases between the two ends. This CDR3 has 13 residues. CDR3 sequence reads: CATGGRDDTEAFF. Written as DNA, the CDR3 is TGTGCCACCGGCGGCAGGGATGACACTGAAGCTTTCTTT.

To note about this clone: The same CDR3 is also encoded by other DNA sequences in this sample. J is TRBJ1-1 and V is TRBV7-6; 10 bases are shared with TRBD1. V lost 4 bases, J lost 0 bases, and 8 bases stayed unmatched. The V gene's germline CDR1 is SGHVS and CDR2 FNYEAQ. CDR3 size: 17 residues. CDR3 in DNA: TGTGCCAGCAGCTCTGGGACAGGGGACCTCATGAACACTGAAGCTTTCTTT. The encoded protein is CASSSGTGDLMNTEAFF.

The chain employs TRBV14 and TRBJ2-1, with 13 bases lining up with TRBD2. There are 17 residues in the CDR3. Trimming took 3 bases from V and 7 from J; bases not matched to a gene: 9. Germline CDR1 reads SGHDN; CDR2 reads FVKESK. The CDR3 nucleotides read TGTGCCAGCAGCCACCTCGGACTAGCGGGAGTAGGGAATGAGCAGTTCTTC. The encoded protein is CASSHLGLAGVGNEQFF. The variable domain in full, with the rest retrieved from reference TRBV14 and TRBJ2-1, is EAGVTQFPSHSVIEKGQTVTLRCDPISGHDNLYWYRRVMGKEIKFLLHFVKESKQDESGMPNNRFLAERTGGTYSTLKVQPAELEDSGVYFCASSHLGLAGVGNEQFFGPGTRLTVL.

This clone has just one count. V and J are TRBV29-1 and TRBJ2-1; 10 nucleotides match TRBD1. CDR1 and CDR2 from the germline V gene are SQVTM and ANQGSEA. This CDR3 contains 14 residues. Trimming took 6 bases from V and 3 from J; bases not matched to a gene: 5. The CDR3 sequence: CSVGQGYYYNEQFF. DNA for the CDR3: TGCAGCGTGGGACAGGGGTACTACTACAATGAGCAGTTCTTC.

V usage is TRBV28 and J usage is TRBJ2-1; D remains unclear. The CDR3 has 15 residues. Looked up from germline, CDR1 is MDHEN and CDR2 is SYDVKM. V was pared by 5 bases and J by 3 bases, with 14 bases between. The CDR3 protein is CASSQRLRFYNEQFF. The CDR3, as DNA: TGTGCCAGCAGTCAACGCCTTAGATTCTACAATGAGCAGTTCTTC.

This clone was observed a single time. The rearrangement uses TRBV28 and TRBJ1-6; maybe TRBD1 (6 bases). Trimming stripped 3 bases from V and 9 bases from J, with 18 bases between. CDR1 and CDR2 (germline): MDHEN, SYDVKM. CDR3 size: 16 residues. CDR3 region: CASSFLGQAWPSPLHF. The CDR3 bases are TGTGCCAGCAGTTTCTTGGGACAAGCTTGGCCTTCACCCCTCCACTTT.

The chain recombines TRBV27 with TRBJ2-7, with TRBD2 matching over 14 bases. The germline V gene has CDR1 MNHEY and CDR2 SMNVEV (reference sequence). This CDR3 spans 14 amino acids. V was pared by 10 bases and J by 1 base, with 3 bases of the junction left unmatched. The CDR3 region has the DNA TGTGCCACCCGACTAGCGGGAGGGTCCTACGAGCAGTACTTC. Amino acid sequence: CATRLAGGSYEQYF.

The rearrangement links TRBV5-1 to TRBJ2-5; 9 nucleotides agree with TRBD2. The CDR3 runs 16 residues. Germline V gene lookup returns CDR1 SGHRS and CDR2 YFSETQ. The V and J ends lost 0 bases and 5 bases, in that order; junction bases with no gene match: 8. CDR3: CASSLGSGSKVETQYF. CDR3 coding DNA: TGCGCCAGCAGCTTGGGTAGCGGGAGTAAAGTGGAGACCCAGTACTTC.

This sequence joins TRBV6-1 and TRBJ1-4, with 8 bases aligning to TRBD1. This CDR3 is built from 14 residues. The ends lost 3 bases at V and 5 bases at J; junction bases unmatched: 2. CDR1 and CDR2 from the germline V gene are MNHNS and SASEGT. CDR3 sequence reads: CASSDTGGNEKLFF. The CDR3 DNA reads TGTGCCAGCAGTGATACAGGGGGAAATGAAAAACTGTTTTTT.

J is TRBJ1-5 and V is TRBV28; 7 nucleotides align to TRBD1. V was clipped by 3 bases and J by 3 bases; unmatched bases: 5. Per the germline V gene, CDR1 is MDHEN and CDR2 is SYDVKM. The CDR3 covers 15 residues. The CDR3 DNA is TGTGCCAGCAGTTTCCCCGGGACAGTCAATCAGCCCCAGCATTTT. Translation: CASSFPGTVNQPQHF.

This clone was seen only once. The J gene is TRBJ2-5, the V gene TRBV6-5; 10 nucleotides align to TRBD1. CDR1 and CDR2 (germline): MNHEY, SVGAGI. J was trimmed by 5 bases and V by 2 bases; bases with no gene match: 8. This CDR3 is built from 16 residues. For the CDR3, the DNA is TGTGCCAGCAGTTACACACCGACAGGGGGCTTGGAGACCCAGTACTTC. Its translation: CASSYTPTGGLETQYF.

With regard to this clone: The junction differs from germline at one of its ends, possibly a read error. V gene TRBV7-7 combines with J gene TRBJ2-1; possible D gene TRBD2, 5 bases. Germline V gene sequence: CDR1 SSHAT, CDR2 FNYEAQ (reference sequence). The CDR3 extends over 13 amino acids. The CDR3 is CASSLGGLNEQFF. In DNA, the CDR3 is TGTGCTAGCAGCCTAGGAGGTCTCAATGAGCAGTTCTTC.

This sequence joins TRBV18 and TRBJ2-1; 10 bases are a match to TRBD2. The CDR3 totals 17 residues. The germline V gene has CDR1 KGHSH and CDR2 LQKENI. J was trimmed by 5 bases and V by 2 bases; bases with no gene match: 9. The CDR3 DNA sequence: TGTGCCAGCTCACCATCGGCTAGCGGGAGAGGGGACAATGAGCAGTTCTTC. Amino acid sequence: CASSPSASGRGDNEQFF.

V and J are TRBV30 and TRBJ1-1; D unclear. Looked up from germline, CDR1 is GTSNPN and CDR2 is SVGIG (reference sequence). Trimming removed 0 bases at V and 6 bases at J, with 8 bases between. CDR3 length equals 12 residues. The CDR3 bases are TGTGCCTGGAGTGTAGACTGGGCTGAAGCTTTCTTT. This encodes CAWSVDWAEAFF.